This entry lists 26 T cell receptor beta chains sequenced from one sample in a study of cytomegalovirus exposure and HLA in healthy donors. TCRdb's copy holds only in-frame clones and misses some; the assay was immunoSEQ multiplex PCR. The sample lists about 75,000 clones, around 85% occurring once. Sequenced sample: PBMCs. These receptors were taken from a man aged 25 to 40 in good health and CMV-seronegative.

The chain is built from TRBV6-6 and TRBJ1-2; no definite D call. V was pared by 6 bases and J by 8 bases, with 16 bases between. Germline lookup yields CDR1 MNHNY and CDR2 SVGAGI (reference sequence). The CDR3 covers 13 residues. This CDR3 reads CASSPQEEEGYTF. The CDR3 DNA sequence: TGTGCCAGCAGCCCCCAAGAGGAGGAAGGCTACACCTTC.

This clone was picked up a small number of times. The chain is built from TRBV30 and TRBJ2-2; D gene uncertain. Per the germline V gene, CDR1 is GTSNPN and CDR2 is SVGIG (reference sequence). The CDR3 sequence is 11 residues long. Trimming removed 1 base at V and 8 bases at J, with 5 bases between. CDR3 bases: TGTGCCTGGAGTGCGGGTGGGGAGCTGTTTTTT. This sequence encodes CAWSAGGELFF.

In its sample, this clone was seen once. V gene TRBV11-1 combines with J gene TRBJ2-1; 9 nucleotides line up with TRBD1. Germline CDR1 reads SGHAT; CDR2 reads FQDESV (reference sequence). This CDR3 has 15 amino acids. V gave up 5 bases and J gave up 2 bases; unmatched junction bases: 4. The CDR3 loop is CASSEDRGTYNEQFF. CDR3 nucleotide sequence: TGTGCCAGCAGCGAGGACAGGGGAACCTACAATGAGCAGTTCTTC.

The chain is built from TRBV19 and TRBJ1-3; D call uncertain. The V end was cut by 3 bases, the J end by 2 bases, with 8 bases between. Germline CDR1 and CDR2: LNHDA and SQIVND (reference sequence). The CDR3 is 14 residues long. The chain's CDR3 is CASSIGVPGNTIYF. The DNA of the CDR3 is TGTGCCAGTAGTATCGGGGTCCCTGGAAACACCATATATTTT.

CDR3 in amino acids: CASSPTPRGEAFF. The CDR3 DNA follows: TGTGCCAGCAGCCCTACCCCGAGGGGGGAAGCTTTCTTT. The chain uses TRBV9 and TRBJ1-1, with D perhaps matching TRBD1 (6 bases). V lost 4 bases, J lost 8 bases, and 15 bases lay in between. Per germline, CDR1 SGDLS and CDR2 YYNGEE. The CDR3 length is 13 residues.

The chain has TRBV7-2 and TRBJ2-1; weak D call: TRBD2 (5 bases). This CDR3 spans 13 amino acids. With 4 bases removed from V and 9 bases from J, the gap between germline ends came to 13 bases. Germline CDR1 is SGHTA and CDR2 is FQGNSA. The CDR3 protein is CASSSPGNTEQFF. The CDR3 DNA reads TGTGCCAGCAGCTCCCCGGGGAATACTGAGCAGTTCTTC.

This chain connects TRBV5-1 to TRBJ2-6; maybe TRBD1 (7 bases). The CDR3 is 16 residues long. Germline V CDR1 and CDR2: SGHRS, YFSETQ. Between the trimmed V and J ends, which lost 4 bases and 0 bases, there was a span of 11 bases. The CDR3 DNA follows: TGCGCCAGCAGCCCGCAGGGGGGCTCTGGGGCCAACGTCCTGACTTTC. It yields the protein CASSPQGGSGANVLTF.

This chain links TRBV5-1 with TRBJ2-3; TRBD1 agrees at 11 bases. After removal of 4 bases from V and 5 bases from J, the junction contained 6 bases not matched to a gene. The germline V gene has CDR1 SGHRS and CDR2 YFSETQ. The CDR3 length is 15 residues. For the CDR3, the DNA is TGCGCCAGCAGCAAGGACAGGGGGCAGGGAGATACGCAGTATTTT. Protein sequence: CASSKDRGQGDTQYF.

The chain has TRBV2 and TRBJ2-5; 10 bases map to TRBD2. The CDR3 is made up of 15 amino acids. Unmatched junction bases numbered 10, after V lost 7 bases and J lost 5 bases. CDR1 is SNHLY and CDR2 is FYNNEI in the germline V gene. Here the CDR3 reads CASTSGGALGETQYF. In DNA, the CDR3 is TGTGCCAGCACAAGCGGGGGGGCCCTCGGGGAGACCCAGTACTTC.

This chain uses TRBV4-1 with TRBJ2-5; possibly TRBD2 for D (5 bases). V dropped 1 base and J dropped 5 bases, with 8 bases sitting between them. There are 13 residues in the CDR3. Germline loops: CDR1 MGHRA, CDR2 YSYEKL. The CDR3, as DNA: TGCGCCAGCAGCCAAGGAGGGAAGGAGACCCAGTACTTC. It specifies CASSQGGKETQYF.

The chain uses TRBV27 and TRBJ2-5; no clear D. This CDR3 contains 13 residues. The ends were cut back, 3 bases at V and 5 bases at J, with 10 bases in the middle. Looked up from germline, CDR1 is MNHEY and CDR2 is SMNVEV (reference sequence). The CDR3 region has the DNA TGTGCCAGCAGTTTTCTGGGCGTGGAGACCCAGTACTTC. This encodes CASSFLGVETQYF.

The gene calls are TRBV27 and TRBJ2-3; 8 bases line up with TRBD2. The CDR3 has 15 amino acids. Germline V gene sequence: CDR1 MNHEY, CDR2 SMNVEV (reference sequence). The V gene end was trimmed by 1 base and the J gene end by 6 bases; junction bases not matched to a gene: 6. The DNA of the CDR3 is TGTGCCAGCAGTTTATGGTTAGCGGGAATGGATACGCAGTATTTT. Translated, it gives CASSLWLAGMDTQYF.

This chain connects TRBV18 to TRBJ1-2; TRBD1 is a possible D gene (6 bases). Germline CDR1 and CDR2: KGHSH and LQKENI. This CDR3 spans 14 amino acids. The V end lost 0 bases, the J end lost 4 bases, and 9 bases lay between the germline ends. The CDR3 is CASSPPSRGYGYTF. The CDR3 region has the DNA TGTGCCAGCTCACCACCCAGCAGGGGCTATGGCTACACCTTC.

The V call is TRBV19, the J call TRBJ1-4; a weak D match, TRBD1 (6 bases). V gave up 11 bases and J gave up 5 bases, with 18 bases separating them. The CDR3 totals 14 residues. Germline CDR1 LNHDA, CDR2 SQIVND (reference sequence). The CDR3 DNA reads TGTGCCGCCACGAGAGGGGGTCCAAATGAAAAACTGTTTTTT. Translation gives CAATRGGPNEKLFF. Supplemented by reference TRBV19 and TRBJ1-4, the full variable domain reads DGGITQSPKYLFRKEGQNVTLSCEQNLNHDAMYWYRQDPGQGLRLIYYSQIVNDFQKGDIAEGYSVSREKKESFPLTVTSAQKNPTAFYLCAATRGGPNEKLFFGSGTQLSVL.

The rearrangement links TRBV6-5 to TRBJ2-7; TRBD1 aligns across 8 bases. The junction had 3 bases not matched to a gene; V was cut back by 5 bases and J by 3 bases. CDR3 length: 13 amino acids. The germline V gene encodes CDR1 MNHEY and CDR2 SVGAGI. In DNA form, the CDR3 reads TGTGCCAGCAGTGCAGGGGGCCGCTACGAGCAGTACGTC. Protein product: CASSAGGRYEQYV.

The chain couples TRBV19 to TRBJ2-3, with TRBD2 matching over 10 bases. Germline V CDR1 and CDR2: LNHDA, SQIVND (reference sequence). Trimming took 3 bases from V and 5 from J; bases not matched to a gene: 11. The CDR3 has 17 residues. The CDR3 loop is CASSIVRVAGGLDTQYF. CDR3 coding DNA: TGTGCCAGTAGTATTGTCCGGGTAGCGGGAGGACTAGATACGCAGTATTTT.

The chain links TRBV11-3 to TRBJ1-1; TRBD1 matches 7 bases. With 5 bases clipped from V and 7 bases from J, the junction kept 4 bases outside the gene matches. This CDR3 region has 12 residues. Germline CDR1 is SGHNT and CDR2 is YENEEA. CDR3 in amino acids: CASSAAGGEAFF. CDR3 DNA: TGTGCCAGCAGCGCCGCAGGGGGTGAAGCTTTCTTT.

V usage is TRBV5-4 and J usage is TRBJ2-2; 9 nucleotides align to TRBD1. The trim removed 4 bases at V and 1 base at J, leaving 5 bases unmatched. Germline loops: CDR1 SGHNT, CDR2 YYREEE (reference sequence). The CDR3 consists of 16 residues. CDR3 coding DNA: TGTGCCAGCAGCCCTCGGGACAGGGTGAACACCGGGGAGCTGTTTTTT. The encoded protein is CASSPRDRVNTGELFF.

V usage is TRBV9 and J usage is TRBJ2-5; 10 bases map to TRBD2. Germline assignment: CDR1 SGDLS and CDR2 YYNGEE. CDR3 length equals 16 residues. Trimming removed 0 bases from V and 6 bases from J; junction bases left unmatched: 8. The DNA of the CDR3 is TGTGCCAGCAGCGTAGACCCAGCGGGGGGGCTTCAGACCCAGTACTTC. The encoded protein is CASSVDPAGGLQTQYF.

The chain is built from TRBV9 and TRBJ2-1; 15 positions match TRBD2. The trim removed 0 bases at V and 7 bases at J, leaving 5 bases unmatched. Germline V CDR1 and CDR2: SGDLS, YYNGEE. This CDR3 is built from 17 residues. The CDR3 bases are TGTGCCAGCAGCGTAGGTGGACTAGCGGGGGGGCGGAATGAGCAGTTCTTC. Its protein is CASSVGGLAGGRNEQFF. The whole variable domain, remainder taken from reference TRBV9 and TRBJ2-1, is DSGVTQTPKHLITATGQRVTLRCSPRSGDLSVYWYQQSLDQGLQFLIQYYNGEERAKGNILERFSAQQFPDLHSELNLSSLELGDSALYFCASSVGGLAGGRNEQFFGPGTRLTVL.

The V and J genes are TRBV30 and TRBJ2-5, with a weak D call TRBD1 (5 bases). Germline V gene lookup returns CDR1 GTSNPN and CDR2 SVGIG (reference sequence). Trimming removed 2 bases at V and 3 bases at J, with 16 bases between. The CDR3 has 15 residues. DNA for the CDR3: TGTGCCTGGAGTCTGATTTTGGGGCCAAAAGAGACCCAGTACTTC. Its translation: CAWSLILGPKETQYF.

The CDR3 bases are TGTGCCTATATACGGGAGGGCCCCTACAATGAGCAGTTCTTC. It translates to CAYIREGPYNEQFF. This chain joins TRBV5-6 and TRBJ2-1; 8 bases agree with TRBD2. V shed 10 bases and J 2 bases; nucleotides not matched to a gene: 8. In germline, CDR1 is SGHDT, CDR2 YYEEEE. The CDR3 has 14 residues.

The V gene is TRBV23-1, the J gene TRBJ2-4; D is unclear. TRBV23-1 is labeled an ORF, and its function is uncertain. The ends were cut back, 8 bases at V and 9 bases at J, with 17 bases in the middle. This CDR3 region has 13 residues. The CDR3 DNA sequence: TGCGCCAGCCCTCACCACGAGGAACGCATTCAGTACTTC. Residues: CASPHHEERIQYF.

The CDR3 DNA is TGTGCCAGCAGTTTATTCGGGGGTGGATATTTTGGAAACACCATATATTTT. Translating gives CASSLFGGGYFGNTIYF. The chain couples TRBV27 to TRBJ1-3, with D possibly matching TRBD1 (5 bases). Germline V gene lookup returns CDR1 MNHEY and CDR2 SMNVEV (reference sequence). This CDR3 spans 17 amino acids. The ends were cut back, 1 base at V and 3 bases at J, with 16 bases in the middle.

This clone was seen only once. The junction departs from germline at one end; a sequencing error may be responsible. The V and J genes are TRBV7-7 and TRBJ2-5, with TRBD1 identical over 10 bases. The CDR3 is 15 amino acids. Germline CDR1 and CDR2: SSHAT and FNYEAQ (reference sequence). In nucleotides, the CDR3 is TGTGCTAGCAGCCAGGGACAGGGGACTTCTGAGACCCAGTACTTC. This gives the protein CASSQGQGTSETQYF.

The chain couples TRBV14 to TRBJ2-5; D possibly corresponds to TRBD2 (6 bases). Germline V lookup: CDR1 SGHDN, CDR2 FVKESK. This CDR3 region has 13 residues. V shed 6 bases and J shed 11 bases, with 19 bases lying between them. The CDR3 protein is CASSTLASEKQYF. CDR3 coding DNA: TGTGCCAGCAGTACACTAGCATCGGAGAAGCAGTACTTC.